The clone carrying this T cell receptor beta chain appeared once. Its antigen is still unknown. These data belong to a study of beta chain features in type 1 diabetes. General study results and limits: Small HLA sub-analyses could not settle whether HLA shapes TCRB rearrangement.

Of the isolated RNA, all was reverse transcribed, and so the sequenced material was expressed TCRB transcripts. Libraries were prepared by immunoSEQ multiplex PCR; TCRdb keeps only in-frame clonotypes and omits some of them. The repertoire holds approximately 40,000 clones, with 50% as singletons. Germline CDR1 SQVTM, CDR2 ANQGSEA. The CDR3 loop spans 12 amino acids. V shed 4 bases and J 5 bases; nucleotides not matched to a gene: 2. The rearrangement joins TRBV29-1 to TRBJ1-5; 7 positions agree with TRBD1. The sequence derives from a woman in her 30s in good health. The sequenced sample was stem cell memory CD4+ T cells from blood. The CDR3 DNA sequence: TGCAGCGTTGGAGACAGGGATCAGCCCCAGCATTTT. Translation gives CSVGDRDQPQHF.